The 28 T cell receptor beta chains below all came from one sample that was sequenced in a study of OX40 agonist ivuxolimab in advanced cancers. The library was generated by the immunoSEQ multiplex PCR assay. TCRdb obtained this table from immuneACCESS and retained in-frame rearrangements with V and J assigned. These tables miss some clones; where compared with another copy, unresolved V genes account for less than half of the shortfall, and the remainder is unexplained. The table for this sample lists about 32,000 clones; about 83% of them were counted only once. Approximately 18% of the sample comes from the top ten. The sequences come from CD4+ or CD8+ T cells sorted from blood, collected in a trial of the OX40 agonist ivuxolimab. The receptor source for this set is an adult with an advanced solid tumor such as melanoma, head and neck, liver or kidney cancer.

The chain couples TRBV7-9 to TRBJ2-1; D perhaps matches TRBD1 (5 bases). The germline V gene has CDR1 SEHNR and CDR2 FQNEAQ (reference sequence). The CDR3 covers 13 residues. V was trimmed by 6 bases and J by 8 bases, leaving 14 bases between them. The CDR3 coding sequence is TGTGCCAGCAGTACCGACAGATTCGATGAGCAGTTCTTC. Amino acids: CASSTDRFDEQFF.

The CDR3 reads CASSLAEDTGELFF. The CDR3, as DNA: TGTGCCAGCAGCTTAGCAGAGGACACCGGGGAGCTGTTTTTT. The chain combines TRBV7-6 with TRBJ2-2; D is ambiguous. CDR3 length: 14 amino acids. Trimming pared 0 bases from V and 3 bases from J, leaving 5 bases between. In germline, CDR1 is SGHVS, CDR2 FNYEAQ.

The chain joins TRBV4-1 to TRBJ2-3; 10 nucleotides match TRBD2. Per the germline V gene, CDR1 is MGHRA and CDR2 is YSYEKL. CDR3 length: 15 amino acids. V trimming: 1 base; J trimming: 4 bases; junction bases outside the gene matches: 2. In DNA, the CDR3 is TGCGCCAGCAGCCAAGCTAGCGGGAGTGCAGATACGCAGTATTTT. It specifies CASSQASGSADTQYF.

The chain couples TRBV10-3 to TRBJ1-1; a weak D match, TRBD1 (5 bases). Germline loops: CDR1 ENHRY, CDR2 SYGVKD. The CDR3 consists of 15 residues. V was pared by 6 bases and J by 2 bases, with 16 bases between. In DNA, the CDR3 is TGTGCCATCAGCAACACGGGACGGGTCAACACTGAAGCTTTCTTT. Residues: CAISNTGRVNTEAFF.

The J gene is TRBJ1-5, the V gene TRBV4-1, with D hard to call. The CDR3 has 13 residues. CDR1 and CDR2 from the germline V gene are MGHRA and YSYEKL. With 3 bases removed from V and 5 bases from J, the gap between germline ends came to 8 bases. The CDR3 loop is CASSQQGDQPQHF. In nucleotides, the CDR3 is TGCGCCAGCAGCCAGCAAGGAGATCAGCCCCAGCATTTT.

This rearrangement joins TRBV7-9 to TRBJ2-7; 7 bases line up with TRBD1. The ends lost 5 bases at V and 3 bases at J; junction bases unmatched: 7. Germline CDR1 is SEHNR and CDR2 is FQNEAQ (reference sequence). This CDR3 region has 14 residues. The CDR3 loop is CASSPPGQNYEQYF. CDR3 nucleotide sequence: TGTGCCAGCAGCCCACCGGGACAGAACTACGAGCAGTACTTC.

This clone appeared a few times. The V call is TRBV7-6, the J call TRBJ1-5, with D perhaps TRBD1 (6 bases). Germline CDR1 SGHVS, CDR2 FNYEAQ. CDR3 length: 15 residues. Trimming left V 1 base short and J 4 bases short, with 11 bases between. The CDR3 sequence: CASSLVQGPNQPQHF. CDR3 coding DNA: TGTGCCAGCAGCTTAGTTCAGGGGCCAAATCAGCCCCAGCATTTT.

This chain joins TRBV5-8 and TRBJ2-7; D is unresolved. The V gene lost 0 bases and the J gene lost 2 bases, with 6 bases spanning the gap. This CDR3 has 13 amino acids. Germline lookup yields CDR1 SGHTS and CDR2 YDEGEE. The CDR3: CASSLGVAYEQYF. CDR3 coding DNA: TGTGCCAGCAGCTTGGGGGTGGCCTACGAGCAGTACTTC.

The chain combines TRBV7-3 with TRBJ2-5, with TRBD1 identical over 8 bases. V lost 2 bases, J lost 5 bases, and 7 bases stayed unmatched. Germline CDR1 SGHTA, CDR2 FQGTGA. The CDR3 sequence is 15 residues long. CDR3 DNA sequence: TGTGCCAGCAGCTTAGCAGGGGGCGTTTCGGAGACCCAGTACTTC. Its translation is CASSLAGGVSETQYF.

J is TRBJ1-1 and V is TRBV6-5; perhaps TRBD1 as D (5 bases). This CDR3 comprises 15 residues. The V gene lost 4 bases and the J gene lost 0 bases, with 12 bases spanning the gap. Germline CDR1 MNHEY, CDR2 SVGAGI. CDR3: CASSFSTAMNTEAFF. CDR3 bases: TGTGCCAGCAGTTTCTCGACAGCCATGAACACTGAAGCTTTCTTT.

The V gene is TRBV19, the J gene TRBJ2-3, with 9 bases that match TRBD1. Germline CDR1 reads LNHDA; CDR2 reads SQIVND (reference sequence). V lost 6 bases, J lost 4 bases, and 8 bases stayed unmatched. The CDR3 has 15 amino acids. CDR3 region: CASRLGQGVPDTQYF. Here the CDR3 DNA reads TGTGCCAGTAGATTGGGACAGGGTGTCCCAGATACGCAGTATTTT.

The rearrangement links TRBV7-3 to TRBJ2-3; weak D call: TRBD2 (7 bases). CDR1 and CDR2 from the germline V gene are SGHTA and FQGTGA. The CDR3 has 15 amino acids. Trimming stripped 2 bases from V and 0 bases from J, with 9 bases between. The DNA of the CDR3 is TGTGCCAGCAGCTTACGGGGGGCTAGCACAGATACGCAGTATTTT. Translating it yields CASSLRGASTDTQYF.

The V gene is TRBV9, the J gene TRBJ2-1; 8 bases are a match to TRBD2. Trimming removed 4 bases from V and 6 bases from J; junction bases left unmatched: 9. The V gene's germline CDR1 is SGDLS and CDR2 YYNGEE. The CDR3 contains 15 residues. For the CDR3, the DNA is TGTGCCAGCAGCCTCCGGGGGGGCCCTCCCAATGAGCAGTTCTTC. It specifies CASSLRGGPPNEQFF.

The V and J genes are TRBV28 and TRBJ2-3; D may be TRBD1 or TRBD2 (5 bases each). The CDR3 is 15 amino acids. Deletions cut 5 bases from V and 4 bases from J, with 16 bases between. Germline V CDR1 and CDR2: MDHEN, SYDVKM. CDR3 sequence (DNA): TGTGCCAGCAGTCGGACCGGGACGACCTCAGATACGCAGTATTTT. Translated, it gives CASSRTGTTSDTQYF.

This chain joins TRBV9 and TRBJ2-7; TRBD1 agrees at 9 bases. Per germline, CDR1 SGDLS and CDR2 YYNGEE. The CDR3 consists of 15 residues. V shed 3 bases, J shed 7 bases, and the junction held 11 bases outside the gene matches. In DNA, the CDR3 is TGTGCCAGCAGCGCCGTGGGACAGGGTCGGGGTGAGCAGTACTTC. Residues: CASSAVGQGRGEQYF. Variable domain in full (rest from reference TRBV9 and TRBJ2-7): DSGVTQTPKHLITATGQRVTLRCSPRSGDLSVYWYQQSLDQGLQFLIQYYNGEERAKGNILERFSAQQFPDLHSELNLSSLELGDSALYFCASSAVGQGRGEQYFGPGTRLTVT.

The chain has TRBV4-1 and TRBJ1-1; D is uncertain. V shed 1 base and J shed 0 bases, with 3 bases lying between them. The germline CDR1 and CDR2 sequences are MGHRA and YSYEKL. The CDR3 extends over 13 amino acids. CDR3 sequence reads: CASSQAVNTEAFF. The DNA of the CDR3 is TGCGCCAGCAGCCAAGCTGTGAACACTGAAGCTTTCTTT.

The chain carries TRBV10-3 and TRBJ2-7; D gene unclear. Germline lookup yields CDR1 ENHRY and CDR2 SYGVKD. V was clipped by 3 bases and J by 3 bases, with 12 bases between them. The length of the CDR3 is 14 residues. Here the CDR3 DNA reads TGTGCCATCAGTGAAAAGGCCGGATTCTACGAGCAGTACTTC. Its protein is CAISEKAGFYEQYF.

The chain combines TRBV19 with TRBJ1-5, with D unresolved. Germline-derived CDR1 and CDR2 are LNHDA and SQIVND (reference sequence). Trimming removed 6 bases at V and 2 bases at J, with 11 bases between. This CDR3 is 14 amino acids long. The CDR3 region is CASSDMAGNQPQHF. CDR3 DNA sequence: TGTGCCAGTAGCGACATGGCAGGCAATCAGCCCCAGCATTTT. Supplemented by reference TRBV19 and TRBJ1-5, the full variable domain reads DGGITQSPKYLFRKEGQNVTLSCEQNLNHDAMYWYRQDPGQGLRLIYYSQIVNDFQKGDIAEGYSVSREKKESFPLTVTSAQKNPTAFYLCASSDMAGNQPQHFGDGTRLSIL.

The chain links TRBV6-5 to TRBJ2-3; 8 positions agree with TRBD2. The germline CDR1 and CDR2 sequences are MNHEY and SVGAGI. Trimming at V came to 0 bases and at J to 1 base, leaving 0 bases not matched to a gene. The CDR3 loop spans 15 amino acids. The CDR3 region is CASSYSAGGTDTQYF. The CDR3 DNA reads as TGTGCCAGCAGTTACTCAGCGGGGGGCACAGATACGCAGTATTTT.

This clone occurred once. This rearrangement joins TRBV6-5 to TRBJ2-5, with TRBD2 identical over 9 bases. Trimming removed 2 bases from V and 11 bases from J; junction bases left unmatched: 6. Germline-derived CDR1 and CDR2 are MNHEY and SVGAGI. The CDR3 has 13 residues. CDR3 sequence: CASSYGGRAQQYF. The CDR3 bases are TGTGCCAGCAGTTACGGCGGGAGGGCCCAGCAGTACTTC.

This clone was picked up a small number of times. The chain carries TRBV2 and TRBJ2-3, with D perhaps matching TRBD2 (5 bases). V shed 2 bases and J shed 4 bases, with 13 bases lying between them. Germline-derived CDR1 and CDR2 are SNHLY and FYNNEI. This CDR3 comprises 15 residues. The CDR3 DNA follows: TGTGCCAGCAGTGAATGGGTGGGAGCGTCAGATACGCAGTATTTT. Amino acid sequence: CASSEWVGASDTQYF.

The chain has TRBV9 and TRBJ2-7, with TRBD1 as a possible D gene (6 bases). The CDR3 consists of 15 residues. Trimming pared 4 bases from V and 0 bases from J, leaving 14 bases between. Germline values: CDR1 SGDLS, CDR2 YYNGEE. The CDR3 is CASSPSGHISYEQYF. The DNA of the CDR3 is TGTGCCAGCAGCCCCTCGGGACACATCTCCTACGAGCAGTACTTC. The full variable domain, with the rest looked up from reference TRBV9 and TRBJ2-7, is DSGVTQTPKHLITATGQRVTLRCSPRSGDLSVYWYQQSLDQGLQFLIQYYNGEERAKGNILERFSAQQFPDLHSELNLSSLELGDSALYFCASSPSGHISYEQYFGPGTRLTVT.

The chain joins TRBV27 to TRBJ2-2, with D uncertain. This CDR3 is built from 15 residues. CDR1 and CDR2 from the germline V gene are MNHEY and SMNVEV (reference sequence). Trimming removed 0 bases at V and 0 bases at J, with 5 bases between. The CDR3 reads CASSLSTANTGELFF. The CDR3 region has the DNA TGTGCCAGCAGTTTATCGACGGCGAACACCGGGGAGCTGTTTTTT.

This chain links TRBV19 with TRBJ1-2; D not resolved. CDR3 length: 12 amino acids. Germline V gene sequence: CDR1 LNHDA, CDR2 SQIVND (reference sequence). Trimming removed 6 bases from V and 0 bases from J, with 5 bases in between. CDR3: CASRAANYGYTF. The CDR3 DNA follows: TGTGCCAGTAGGGCAGCTAACTATGGCTACACCTTC.

This clone was observed a few times. The rearrangement uses TRBV30 and TRBJ2-2, with D unresolved. Trimming took 0 bases from V and 7 from J, leaving 12 bases between them. The CDR3 contains 14 residues. CDR1 and CDR2 from the germline V gene are GTSNPN and SVGIG (reference sequence). The CDR3 reads CAWSVPRVLGELFF. In DNA form, the CDR3 reads TGTGCCTGGAGTGTACCCCGGGTTCTCGGGGAGCTGTTTTTT.

This chain uses TRBV30 with TRBJ1-4, with D perhaps TRBD1 (6 bases). Per the germline V gene, CDR1 is GTSNPN and CDR2 is SVGIG (reference sequence). CDR3 length equals 18 residues. V shed 0 bases and J shed 2 bases, with 19 bases lying between them. The CDR3 DNA follows: TGTGCCTGGAGTGTACTGGGTAGGGGGGGGTGGACTAATGAAAAACTGTTTTTT. It encodes CAWSVLGRGGWTNEKLFF.

The chain has TRBV30 and TRBJ2-5; D uncertain. V lost 2 bases, J lost 4 bases, and 14 bases lay in between. The CDR3 is 14 amino acids. Germline CDR1 is GTSNPN and CDR2 is SVGIG (reference sequence). The CDR3 spells CAWSPTDVLETQYF. The CDR3 nucleotides read TGTGCCTGGAGTCCTACAGACGTTTTAGAGACCCAGTACTTC.

This chain joins TRBV11-2 and TRBJ2-7; D may match TRBD1 or TRBD2 (5 bases each). Germline CDR1 SGHAT, CDR2 FQNNGV. Deletions cut 3 bases from V and 6 bases from J, with 9 bases between. There are 12 residues in the CDR3. The CDR3 DNA sequence: TGTGCCAGCAGCTTGGGACGTACCGAGCAGTACTTC. Translation gives CASSLGRTEQYF.